The clone carrying this TCR beta chain occurred a few times. The target antigen is unknown. The data are from a study of T cell repertoires in cytomegalovirus infection. Study at large: A matching HLA type, together with CMV infection, was signaled by public TCR beta signatures.

Each CDR3 protein is one row after TCRdb ran MiXCR on the reads. The data contain about 140,000 distinct CDR3 sequences, 5% to 6.5% of them singletons. Study observations and caveats: HLA-C-restricted CMV-specific TCR beta clonotypes prevailed in the ex vivo response. Identification of carriers of CMV plus the relevant HLA was performed using cumulative public TCR beta family frequency.

Between the trimmed V and J ends, which lost 3 bases and 4 bases, there was a span of 7 bases. The CDR3 covers 13 residues. Germline V gene lookup returns CDR1 SEHNR and CDR2 FQNEAQ (reference sequence). The sequenced material came from PBMCs. This sequence originates from a human donor in good health (CMV status not recorded). Some clones in this sample may be carry-over from other donors' samples. The chain has TRBV7-9 and TRBJ2-1, with no clear D. As DNA, the CDR3 is TGTGCCAGCAGCTTCCCTCTTTACAATGAGCAGTTCTTC. Its translation is CASSFPLYNEQFF. Full variable domain (missing parts from reference TRBV7-9 and TRBJ2-1): DTGVSQNPRHKITKRGQNVTFRCDPISEHNRLYWYRQTLGQGPEFLTYFQNEAQLEKSRLLSDRFSAERPKGSFSTLEIQRTEQGDSAMYLCASSFPLYNEQFFGPGTRLTVL.